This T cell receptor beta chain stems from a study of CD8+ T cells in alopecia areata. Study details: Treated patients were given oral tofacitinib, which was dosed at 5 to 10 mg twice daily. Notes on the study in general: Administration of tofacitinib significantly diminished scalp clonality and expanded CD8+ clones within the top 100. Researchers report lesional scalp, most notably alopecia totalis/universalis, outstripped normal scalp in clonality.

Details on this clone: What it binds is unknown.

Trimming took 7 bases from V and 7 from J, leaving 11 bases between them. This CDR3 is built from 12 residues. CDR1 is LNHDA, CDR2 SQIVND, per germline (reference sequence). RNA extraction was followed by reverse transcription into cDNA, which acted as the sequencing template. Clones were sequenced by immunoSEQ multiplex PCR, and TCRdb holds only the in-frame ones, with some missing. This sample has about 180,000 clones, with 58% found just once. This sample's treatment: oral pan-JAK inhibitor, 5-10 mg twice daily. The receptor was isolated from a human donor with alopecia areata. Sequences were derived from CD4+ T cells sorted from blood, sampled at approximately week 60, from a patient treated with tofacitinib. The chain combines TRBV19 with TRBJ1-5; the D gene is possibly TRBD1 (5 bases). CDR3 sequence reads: CASNRGRQPQHF. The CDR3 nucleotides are TGTGCCAGTAATCGGGGCCGACAGCCCCAGCATTTT.